Listed here are 23 T cell receptor beta chains from one sample, sequenced in a study of cytomegalovirus exposure and HLA in healthy donors. PCR employed 60 Vbeta and 13 Jbeta primers. TCRdb's table, derived via immunoSEQ multiplex PCR, lists solely in-frame clones and lacks some. The sample holds about 160,000 clones, over 70% seen once. Sequencing was carried out using PBMCs. The receptor source for this set is a woman younger than 45 in good health and CMV-seronegative.

In its sample, this clone was seen once. The chain has TRBV5-4 and TRBJ2-7, with a tentative D call TRBD2 (5 bases). The CDR3 spans 14 residues. Trimming left V 4 bases short and J 2 bases short, with 13 bases between. Germline V gives CDR1 SGHNT, CDR2 YYREEE (reference sequence). CDR3 sequence reads: CASSMERAAYEQYF. The CDR3 nucleotides read TGTGCCAGCAGCATGGAGAGGGCGGCCTACGAGCAGTACTTC.

The CDR3 spells CASSPPAGRDTEAFF. The DNA of the CDR3 is TGTGCCAGCTCACCACCAGCTGGGAGGGACACTGAAGCTTTCTTT. The chain links TRBV18 to TRBJ1-1; D gene uncertain. Germline V lookup: CDR1 KGHSH, CDR2 LQKENI. The CDR3 is made up of 15 amino acids. The V gene lost 0 bases and the J gene lost 3 bases, with 11 bases spanning the gap.

CDR3 residues: CASSTWDRNADTQYF. CDR3 in DNA: TGTGCCAGCAGCACCTGGGACAGAAACGCAGATACGCAGTATTTT. This chain connects TRBV9 to TRBJ2-3; 7 nucleotides align to TRBD1. The CDR3 covers 15 residues. The germline gives CDR1 SGDLS, CDR2 YYNGEE. After removal of 4 bases from V and 4 bases from J, the junction contained 9 bases not matched to a gene. Full variable domain (missing parts from reference TRBV9 and TRBJ2-3): DSGVTQTPKHLITATGQRVTLRCSPRSGDLSVYWYQQSLDQGLQFLIQYYNGEERAKGNILERFSAQQFPDLHSELNLSSLELGDSALYFCASSTWDRNADTQYFGPGTRLTVL.

The chain recombines TRBV5-1 with TRBJ1-2, with 7 bases aligning to TRBD1. The germline V gene encodes CDR1 SGHRS and CDR2 YFSETQ. The CDR3 contains 15 residues. V lost 4 bases and J lost 6; bases outside the gene matches: 12. In nucleotides, the CDR3 is TGCGCCAGCAGCGTCGGGGACAGCAGGGTTCATGGCTACACCTTC. Its protein product is CASSVGDSRVHGYTF.

The chain recombines TRBV5-5 with TRBJ1-6; D is unresolved. Per germline, CDR1 SGHKS and CDR2 YYEKEE (reference sequence). The CDR3 contains 14 residues. The V and J ends lost 2 bases and 13 bases respectively, with 16 bases between them. The CDR3 spells CASSFPGMPVPLHF. Here the CDR3 DNA reads TGTGCCAGCAGCTTCCCCGGGATGCCCGTCCCCCTCCACTTT.

On this clone: Different DNA sequences within this sample yield the same CDR3. The V and J genes are TRBV2 and TRBJ1-1, with 7 bases fitting TRBD1. J gave up 1 base and V 4 bases, and 0 bases lay outside the gene matches. In germline, CDR1 is SNHLY, CDR2 FYNNEI. This CDR3 has 13 residues. As DNA, the CDR3 is TGTGCCAGCAGTGGACAGGGGAACACTGAAGCTTTCTTT. Protein: CASSGQGNTEAFF.

CDR3 nucleotide sequence: TGTGCCAGCAGCCCAGGAGGGGGGGGAAACATTCAGTACTTC. It specifies CASSPGGGGNIQYF. This chain connects TRBV6-6 to TRBJ2-4; D may be TRBD2 (7 bases). V was cut by 6 bases and J by 6 bases, with 15 bases left in between. There are 14 residues in the CDR3. From germline, CDR1 is MNHNY and CDR2 SVGAGI (reference sequence).

The rearrangement links TRBV7-3 to TRBJ2-5, with D perhaps TRBD2 (6 bases). The V and J ends lost 2 bases and 1 base respectively, with 8 bases between them. The CDR3 has 14 amino acids. CDR1 is SGHTA and CDR2 is FQGTGA in the germline V gene. The CDR3 spells CASSLRGTQETQYF. CDR3 nucleotide sequence: TGTGCCAGCAGCTTACGGGGGACCCAAGAGACCCAGTACTTC.

This chain uses TRBV5-4 with TRBJ2-6; tentative D call: TRBD1 (6 bases). V was cut by 4 bases and J by 0 bases, with 14 bases left in between. Germline CDR1 and CDR2: SGHNT and YYREEE (reference sequence). The CDR3 extends over 17 amino acids. This CDR3 reads CASSMVQGSSGANVLTF. DNA for the CDR3: TGTGCCAGCAGCATGGTACAGGGAAGCTCTGGGGCCAACGTCCTGACTTTC.

The chain couples TRBV19 to TRBJ1-1; unclear D gene. The CDR3 runs to 15 residues. Germline lookup yields CDR1 LNHDA and CDR2 SQIVND (reference sequence). Trimming shortened V by 2 bases and J by 1 base, and 11 bases separated the two germline ends. CDR3 region: CASSIPGLGNTEAFF. The CDR3 bases are TGTGCCAGTAGTATACCTGGGCTTGGGAACACTGAAGCTTTCTTT.

This clone was seen just once. The V call is TRBV19, the J call TRBJ2-1; D not certain. Germline-derived CDR1 and CDR2 are LNHDA and SQIVND (reference sequence). This CDR3 has 16 residues. Trimming removed 1 base from V and 0 bases from J, with 10 bases in between. The CDR3: CASSIVGAYSYNEQFF. In nucleotides, the CDR3 is TGTGCCAGTAGTATAGTGGGCGCCTACTCCTACAATGAGCAGTTCTTC.

This clone was counted a single time. The rearrangement joins TRBV4-2 to TRBJ2-5; 7 nucleotides align to TRBD2. V lost 4 bases to trimming and J lost 5 bases; unmatched junction nucleotides: 4. This CDR3 contains 13 residues. Germline CDR1 is LGHNA and CDR2 is YNFKEQ. CDR3 sequence (DNA): TGTGCCAGCAGCCTCATGGGGGGGGAGACCCAGTACTTC. It is translated as CASSLMGGETQYF.

V gene TRBV19 combines with J gene TRBJ1-6, with a weak D call TRBD1 (5 bases). Germline loops: CDR1 LNHDA, CDR2 SQIVND (reference sequence). Trimming shortened V by 3 bases and J by 8 bases, and 14 bases separated the two germline ends. The CDR3 is 15 amino acids. CDR3 sequence: CASSIGPGVDSPLHF. The CDR3 DNA reads TGTGCCAGTAGTATTGGACCGGGGGTCGATTCACCCCTCCACTTT.

This sequence joins TRBV27 and TRBJ1-1; 7 nucleotides line up with TRBD1. The germline CDR1 and CDR2 sequences are MNHEY and SMNVEV (reference sequence). V gave up 4 bases and J gave up 1 base; unmatched junction bases: 12. The CDR3 has 17 residues. The CDR3 reads CASSSPSTQGRNTEAFF. The CDR3 DNA reads as TGTGCCAGCAGTTCCCCATCCACACAGGGGAGGAACACTGAAGCTTTCTTT.

The chain recombines TRBV2 with TRBJ1-2; D call uncertain. Trimming shortened V by 6 bases and J by 10 bases, and 15 bases separated the two germline ends. The length of the CDR3 is 12 residues. Germline loops: CDR1 SNHLY, CDR2 FYNNEI. CDR3 bases: TGTGCCAGCAGCCCTGGCGGACTCTACTACACCTTC. This sequence encodes CASSPGGLYYTF.

V is TRBV5-1 and J is TRBJ2-7, with no clear D. This CDR3 is 15 amino acids long. Germline lookup yields CDR1 SGHRS and CDR2 YFSETQ. Trimming removed 0 bases at V and 1 base at J, with 11 bases between. The CDR3 protein is CASSLGLPRSYEQYF. CDR3 coding DNA: TGCGCCAGCAGCTTGGGACTCCCAAGATCCTACGAGCAGTACTTC.

This clone was recorded once. The V gene is TRBV5-1, the J gene TRBJ2-2, with a weak D call TRBD1 (6 bases). With 5 bases removed from V and 2 bases from J, the gap between germline ends came to 10 bases. Germline V lookup: CDR1 SGHRS, CDR2 YFSETQ. CDR3 length: 14 residues. The CDR3 nucleotides are TGCGCCAGCAGTGGGGGCGGCAACACCGGGGAGCTGTTTTTT. It yields the protein CASSGGGNTGELFF.

This chain connects TRBV5-1 to TRBJ1-3; weak D call: TRBD1 (6 bases). The germline V and J ends were trimmed by 4 bases and 4 bases, with 15 bases remaining between them. Germline loops: CDR1 SGHRS, CDR2 YFSETQ. The CDR3 contains 15 residues. DNA for the CDR3: TGCGCCAGCAGCCGTATGTGGGGGCCCGGAAACACCATATATTTT. Amino acid sequence: CASSRMWGPGNTIYF.

A few counts support this clone. The gene calls are TRBV29-1 and TRBJ1-1, with 7 positions matching TRBD1. This CDR3 has 12 residues. The V segment lost 7 bases and the J segment 1 base; nucleotides outside the gene matches: 3. Per the germline V gene, CDR1 is SQVTM and CDR2 is ANQGSEA. The CDR3 region has the DNA TGCAGCGCTCGGACAGGGAACACTGAAGCTTTCTTT. It translates to CSARTGNTEAFF.

The chain couples TRBV6-5 to TRBJ2-7, with TRBD2 matching 11 bases. The ends lost 2 bases at V and 2 bases at J; junction bases unmatched: 2. The CDR3 has 15 residues. Germline CDR1 reads MNHEY; CDR2 reads SVGAGI. CDR3 region: CASSYGTSGPYEQYF. CDR3 DNA sequence: TGTGCCAGCAGTTACGGGACTAGCGGCCCCTACGAGCAGTACTTC.

This rearrangement joins TRBV5-1 to TRBJ1-4; 7 bases agree with TRBD1. The germline V gene encodes CDR1 SGHRS and CDR2 YFSETQ. V shed 2 bases and J 4 bases; nucleotides not matched to a gene: 2. The CDR3 sequence is 14 residues long. CDR3 amino acids: CASSLGQVNEKLFF. The CDR3 region has the DNA TGCGCCAGCAGCTTAGGACAGGTTAATGAAAAACTGTTTTTT.

The V call is TRBV6-6, the J call TRBJ1-4; 7 bases align to TRBD1. CDR3 length: 14 residues. Germline CDR1 reads MNHNY; CDR2 reads SVGAGI (reference sequence). The V segment lost 6 bases and the J segment 8 bases; nucleotides outside the gene matches: 9. The CDR3 is CASSPRQGSEKLFF. DNA for the CDR3: TGTGCCAGCAGCCCTAGACAGGGCTCAGAAAAACTGTTTTTT.

The genes are TRBV11-3 and TRBJ2-7, with D possibly being TRBD1 (5 bases). V lost 5 bases, J lost 4 bases, and 12 bases lay in between. CDR3 length: 13 residues. Germline values: CDR1 SGHNT, CDR2 YENEEA. The CDR3 coding sequence is TGTGCCAGCAGCACTACAGACAGTTACGAGCAGTACTTC. Its translation is CASSTTDSYEQYF.